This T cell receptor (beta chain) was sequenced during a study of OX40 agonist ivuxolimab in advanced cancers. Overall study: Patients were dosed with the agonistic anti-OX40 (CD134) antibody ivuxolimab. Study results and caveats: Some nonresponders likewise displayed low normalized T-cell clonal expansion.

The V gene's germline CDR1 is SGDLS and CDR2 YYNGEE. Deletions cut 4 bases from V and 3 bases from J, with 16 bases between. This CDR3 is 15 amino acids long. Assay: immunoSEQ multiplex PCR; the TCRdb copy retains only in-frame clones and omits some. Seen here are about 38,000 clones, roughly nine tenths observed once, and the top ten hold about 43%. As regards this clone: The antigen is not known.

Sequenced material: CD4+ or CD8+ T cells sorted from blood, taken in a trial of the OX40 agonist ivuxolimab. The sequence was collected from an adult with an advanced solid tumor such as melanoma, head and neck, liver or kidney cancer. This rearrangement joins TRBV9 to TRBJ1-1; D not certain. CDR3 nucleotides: TGTGCCAGCAGCCCCCACGGCCGCTGGGACACTGAAGCTTTCTTT. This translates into CASSPHGRWDTEAFF.